This T cell receptor (beta chain) came from a study of T cell changes during pregnancy in multiple sclerosis. CDR1 and CDR2 from the germline V gene are MRHNA and SNTAGT. J was trimmed by 8 bases and V by 4 bases; bases with no gene match: 6. The CDR3 consists of 15 residues. Profiling relied on immunoSEQ multiplex PCR, and the TCRdb table lists in-frame clones only, not all of them. The data show some 47,000 clones, roughly nine tenths seen once. This material consisted of CD8+ T cells from peripheral blood mononuclear cells, taken in the second trimester of pregnancy. This clonotype originated in a female donor with multiple sclerosis, enrolled in a pregnancy study. The J gene is TRBJ2-1, the V gene TRBV6-4; TRBD1 matches 12 bases. The CDR3 spells CASSATGTGGDEQFF. DNA for the CDR3: TGTGCCAGCAGTGCGACCGGGACAGGGGGCGATGAGCAGTTCTTC.